This T cell receptor beta chain emerged from a study of vaccination effects on CD4 cells after COVID-19. The repertoire was sequenced with immunoSEQ multiplex PCR; TCRdb's copy has only in-frame clones and lacks some. The sample consists of more than 50,000 clones, roughly 79% of them appearing once. Sequencing followed a ViraFEST assay step that expanded antigen-specific CD4+ T cells with viral peptide pools. Subsequent to 10 days of culture, CD4+ T cells were isolated. Participants completed two doses of the BNT162b2 or mRNA-1273 vaccine. Every well housed roughly 2.1 million PBMC, which grew in culture alongside 10 IU/ml IL-2 and about 10 ug/ml peptides. The CDR3 covers 16 residues. V was trimmed by 3 bases and J by 0 bases, leaving 11 bases between them. Germline CDR1 reads LNHDA; CDR2 reads SQIVND (reference sequence). Worth noting for this clone: Antigen: not known.

The chain combines TRBV19 with TRBJ1-4; D is ambiguous. Material: CD4+ T cells from PBMCs cultured with HCoV-OC43 spike peptides, obtained after COVID-19 vaccination. Regarding subset: HCoV-OC43 spike overlapping peptide pool stimulation. This clonotype was obtained from a human donor who received a COVID-19 vaccine. Here the CDR3 DNA reads TGTGCCAGTAGTATGGTTGGATTTGCAACTAATGAAAAACTGTTTTTT. As protein: CASSMVGFATNEKLFF.